This is a list of T cell receptor beta chains from one sample in a study of T-cell memory formation after mild COVID-19. Via MiXCR, TCRdb re-called the 5' RACE reads, giving one row per CDR3 protein. Of 200,000 to 300,000 distinct CDR3 sequences detected, approximately 15% appear once; the ten largest clones hold 2% to 2.5%. The sample taken for sequencing was PBMCs or a T cell subset sorted from them (not recorded which). All receptors come from an adult woman who had mild COVID-19 (a few samples of this study predate the infection). Cell type and time point are not known. Each CDR3 is given with its conserved first and last residue. The order of the fields is CDR3 length, D gene, V gene, J gene, CDR3 protein. D genes are given only for firm matches.

19	TRBD1	TRBV4-2	TRBJ2-6	CASSQVGSGTGSGANVLTF
14	TRBD1	TRBV20-1	TRBJ1-1	CSARGGQGNTEAFF
14	TRBD2	TRBV7-2	TRBJ2-7	CASSLVLAGSEQYF
13	NA	TRBV5-1	TRBJ1-2	CASSLNPNYGYNF
13	NA	TRBV5-1	TRBJ1-1	CASSTTGGTEAFF
13	NA	TRBV20-1	TRBJ2-5	CSASTLQGETQYF
14	NA	TRBV18	TRBJ1-3	CASSPPGQRNTIYF
13	NA	TRBV3-1	TRBJ2-3	CASSTGAGDTQYF
15	NA	TRBV5-4	TRBJ2-3	CASSLRVSHTDTQYF
11	NA	TRBV30	TRBJ2-7	CAWSKEREQYF
14	TRBD1	TRBV9	TRBJ2-1	CASSDGTGSNEQFF
14	TRBD1	TRBV5-4	TRBJ1-1	CASSVGQGTTEAFF
13	NA	TRBV7-6	TRBJ2-7	CASSLAFTYEQYF
16	TRBD2	TRBV6-6	TRBJ2-4	CASSSGRGAQDGIQYF
16	NA	TRBV29-1	TRBJ2-1	CSVEDLAGTSYNEQFF
12	NA	TRBV7-3	TRBJ2-3	CASSIQGSTQYF
16	TRBD1	TRBV7-4	TRBJ2-2	CASSLTWGQLTGELFF
18	NA	TRBV4-3	TRBJ2-1	CASSQKIPGDSWGNEQFF
15	NA	TRBV24-1	TRBJ2-1	CATEGSGSSYNEQFF
14	TRBD1	TRBV11-3	TRBJ2-7	CASSPPGQEYEQYF
14	NA	TRBV7-3	TRBJ2-2	CASSFYGGPGELFF
15	TRBD2	TRBV15	TRBJ2-5	CATSRDAGVQETQYF
12	NA	TRBV15	TRBJ1-5	CATSREVQPQHF
15	TRBD2	TRBV7-2	TRBJ2-5	CASSSRAGRQETQYF
14	NA	TRBV18	TRBJ1-1	CASSPGQIPSRAFF
17	TRBD2	TRBV10-3	TRBJ2-3	CAISASGTSGSTDTQYF
14	TRBD2	TRBV20-1	TRBJ2-7	CSAATGTSGGIPYF
11	TRBD1	TRBV29-1	TRBJ1-1	CSTGGRTEAFF
14	NA	TRBV7-9	TRBJ1-1	CASRPLAGNTEAFF
15	TRBD2	TRBV7-6	TRBJ2-1	CASSLTAGGLNEQFF
17	NA	TRBV4-1	TRBJ1-4	CASSRLLSGFTNEKLFF
15	NA	TRBV4-3	TRBJ2-5	CASSLQGEVRETQYF
19	NA	TRBV7-2	TRBJ2-7	CASSRWGEWWAGNSYEQYF
14	TRBD1	TRBV12-3/TRBV12-4	TRBJ2-1	CASSLMQGAHEQFF
13	TRBD1	TRBV20-1	TRBJ1-2	CSAQGGQNYGYTF
12	NA	TRBV6-5	TRBJ2-7	CASNRNSYEQYF
12	NA	TRBV24-1	TRBJ2-5	CATGSGQETQYF
15	TRBD2	TRBV20-1	TRBJ2-1	CSAYPTSGGYGEQFF
13	TRBD1	TRBV30	TRBJ1-6	CAGGQGLNSPLHF
13	NA	TRBV2	TRBJ2-7	CASTSAVPSEQYF
15	TRBD2	TRBV5-6	TRBJ2-1	CASSLRSSGWDEQFF
12	TRBD1	TRBV29-1	TRBJ2-7	CSVRDRDHEQYF
11	NA	TRBV29-1	TRBJ2-3	CSVGRGDTQYF
16	TRBD1	TRBV7-2	TRBJ2-2	CASSLNPQGAPGELFF
16	NA	TRBV7-9	TRBJ2-1	CASSLAQGKRNNEQFF
15	NA	TRBV20-1	TRBJ2-5	CSARDSGLGKETQYF
15	NA	TRBV19	TRBJ1-3	CASSLTPNSGNTIYF
14	NA	TRBV5-1	TRBJ2-3	CASSSLGRADTQYF
16	NA	TRBV5-1	TRBJ2-7	CASSPRLAGGSYEQYF
15	NA	TRBV12-3/TRBV12-4	TRBJ2-5	CASSPGRLGQETQYF
15	NA	TRBV6-5	TRBJ2-3	CASSYRQESTDTQYF
13	NA	TRBV30	TRBJ2-5	CAWSLSTGYSQYF
13	NA	TRBV5-5	TRBJ2-3	CASSLVGADTQYF
17	NA	TRBV4-2	TRBJ2-4	CASSQDLGTPTYSIQYF